What follows describes a single T cell receptor beta chain. The antigen is unknown. A single base separates this from a much larger clone, so it may be a read error. The sample originates from a study of Graves' ophthalmopathy and Graves' hyperthyroidism. Those donors who had ophthalmopathy presented with moderate-to-severe activity, a CAS of ≥3, a NOSPECS of ≥4 and a duration under 3 months. The PBMCs originated from roughly 10 ml of fresh peripheral blood. Amplification targeted the TCR beta CDR3 regions, with RNA transcripts as the source material. HTBI-primed RT-PCR formed the first round, and a multiplex PCR formed the second. TCRdb itself ran the multiplex PCR reads through MiXCR, one entry per CDR3 protein. The data hold about 400,000 distinct CDR3 sequences, with around 17% observed a single time. Study findings and constraints: Most thyroid clonotypes expanded beyond 0.001 frequency were also found in blood. Built on 13 signatures, a model told ophthalmopathy apart from stable hyperthyroidism with approximately 85% sensitivity and around 80% specificity.

The TCR sequence derives from a woman aged 18-29 years with Graves' ophthalmopathy. The sequenced sample consisted of peripheral blood.

CDR3 coding DNA: TGTGCCAGCAGCCACGGCGGGAGTACCGGGGAGCTGTTTTTT. Protein: CASSHGGSTGELFF. This chain connects TRBV14 to TRBJ2-2, with TRBD2 identical over 7 bases. Germline values: CDR1 SGHDN, CDR2 FVKESK. V shed 3 bases, J shed 5 bases, and the junction held 3 bases outside the gene matches. This CDR3 is built from 14 residues.